The 16 T cell receptor beta chains in this list originate from one sample, sequenced in a study of T cell repertoires in cytomegalovirus infection. TCRdb analysed the reads with MiXCR anew, one entry per CDR3 protein. This sample yields under 100,000 distinct CDR3 sequences, of which less than 4.5% are seen a single time; under 5.5% belongs to the top ten. Sequenced material: PBMCs. These receptors came from a human donor in good health (CMV status not recorded). Some clones in this sample may be carry-over from other donors' samples.

This clonotype was picked up many times. The chain recombines TRBV12-3 or TRBV12-4 with TRBJ1-2, with a possible D match to TRBD1 (6 bases). This CDR3 spans 14 amino acids. Trimming cost V 6 bases and J 4 bases, with 15 bases left between them. CDR3 sequence (DNA): TGTGCCAGCAGCCCCCACAGGGCCGTCTATGGCTACACCTTC. Translated: CASSPHRAVYGYTF.

This clonotype was counted at least ten times. The chain recombines TRBV7-2 with TRBJ2-3; TRBD2 is a possible D gene (7 bases). Looked up from germline, CDR1 is SGHTA and CDR2 is FQGNSA. CDR3 length: 18 amino acids. The V gene lost 2 bases and the J gene lost 1 base, with 19 bases spanning the gap. The CDR3 loop is CASSLNKGGGVGTDTQYF. The CDR3 DNA is TGTGCCAGCAGCTTAAATAAGGGAGGGGGTGTTGGCACAGATACGCAGTATTTT. The whole variable domain, filled in from reference TRBV7-2 and TRBJ2-3, reads GAGVSQSPSNKVTEKGKDVELRCDPISGHTALYWYRQSLGQGLEFLIYFQGNSAPDKSGLPSDRFSAERTGGSVSTLTIQRTQQEDSAVYLCASSLNKGGGVGTDTQYFGPGTRLTVL.

This clonotype was observed many times. This sequence joins TRBV6-2 or TRBV6-3 and TRBJ1-6, with D perhaps matching TRBD1 (5 bases). Trimming cost V 4 bases and J 9 bases, with 10 bases left between them. The CDR3 totals 13 residues. The germline gives CDR1 MNHEY, CDR2 SVGEGT. This CDR3 is CASSFPGASPLHF. The DNA of the CDR3 is TGTGCCAGCAGTTTCCCTGGGGCTTCACCCCTCCACTTT.

This clonotype was seen ten or more times. This chain connects TRBV5-6 to TRBJ2-5, with TRBD2 matching 8 bases. The junction had 9 bases not matched to a gene; V was cut back by 0 bases and J by 2 bases. The CDR3 length is 17 residues. Germline CDR1 reads SGHDT; CDR2 reads YYEEEE. The CDR3 reads CASSLALSGAPQETQYF. CDR3 sequence (DNA): TGTGCCAGCAGCTTGGCTCTTAGCGGGGCGCCACAAGAGACCCAGTACTTC.

This clonotype was recorded at least ten times. This rearrangement joins TRBV5-1 to TRBJ1-2, with D uncertain. There are 14 residues in the CDR3. Per germline, CDR1 SGHRS and CDR2 YFSETQ. V lost 2 bases and J 2 bases, leaving 10 bases between the germline ends. The chain's CDR3 is CASSLGAKNYGYTF. In nucleotides, the CDR3 is TGCGCCAGCAGCTTAGGTGCCAAAAACTATGGCTACACCTTC.

This clonotype was detected many times. This chain uses TRBV7-2 with TRBJ1-2; D is uncertain. The CDR3 length is 14 residues. V was cut by 7 bases and J by 0 bases, with 12 bases left in between. Germline V gene data show CDR1 as SGHTA and CDR2 as FQGNSA. The CDR3 coding sequence is TGTGCCAGCAACGCCGGGGATCCTAACTATGGCTACACCTTC. It encodes CASNAGDPNYGYTF.

This clonotype was observed at least ten times. The chain recombines TRBV25-1 with TRBJ1-4, with unresolved D. Trimming took off 4 bases at V and 5 bases at J, with 8 bases between the two ends. The CDR3 is made up of 13 amino acids. Looked up from germline, CDR1 is MGHDK and CDR2 is SYGVNS. The CDR3 coding sequence is TGTGCCAGCAGTGGTAACACAAATGAAAAACTGTTTTTT. As protein: CASSGNTNEKLFF.

There are many counts of this clonotype. This chain links TRBV7-9 with TRBJ1-4; D gene unclear. Germline CDR1 is SEHNR and CDR2 is FQNEAQ (reference sequence). V lost 4 bases and J 4 bases, leaving 19 bases between the germline ends. The CDR3 totals 17 residues. In DNA form, the CDR3 reads TGTGCCAGCAGCTCACTCCTATCGGACGGAGTTAATGAAAAACTGTTTTTT. Amino acid sequence: CASSSLLSDGVNEKLFF.

Many counts were recorded for this clonotype. The rearrangement uses TRBV10-3 and TRBJ1-4; 7 bases line up with TRBD1. Germline V gene sequence: CDR1 ENHRY, CDR2 SYGVKD. V shed 3 bases, J shed 8 bases, and the junction held 12 bases outside the gene matches. The CDR3 is made up of 16 amino acids. CDR3 in amino acids: CAISDRGEGAAEKLFF. The CDR3, as DNA: TGTGCCATCAGTGACCGCGGGGAGGGGGCGGCGGAAAAACTGTTTTTT.

This clonotype was seen repeatedly, ten times or more. CDR3: CASSLNRLSGANVLTF. The CDR3 DNA is TGTGCCAGCAGCTTAAATCGTCTCTCTGGGGCCAACGTCCTGACTTTC. V and J are TRBV7-2 and TRBJ2-6; D remains unclear. Germline-derived CDR1 and CDR2 are SGHTA and FQGNSA. The V end was cut by 2 bases, the J end by 0 bases, with 8 bases between. The CDR3 spans 16 residues.

A word on this clonotype: This may arise from a read error, as a much more abundant clone is one base away. The V gene is TRBV30, the J gene TRBJ2-7; D tentatively fits TRBD1 or TRBD2 (5 bases each). The CDR3 has 15 amino acids. Trimming left V 4 bases short and J 6 bases short, with 22 bases between. Germline V CDR1 and CDR2: GTSNPN, SVGIG (reference sequence). CDR3 region: CAWTAGSWQSFEQYF. In DNA form, the CDR3 reads TGTGCCTGGACTGCAGGGAGCTGGCAGAGCTTCGAGCAGTACTTC.

The table lists this clonotype with many counts. DNA for the CDR3: TGTGCCAGCAGCTGGATCCCAGGGGATACTGAAGCTTTCTTT. Residues: CASSWIPGDTEAFF. The genes are TRBV5-6 and TRBJ1-1, with D maybe TRBD1 (6 bases). Per germline, CDR1 SGHDT and CDR2 YYEEEE. The CDR3 is 14 residues long. The germline V and J ends were trimmed by 3 bases and 5 bases, with 14 bases remaining between them.

This clonotype was detected many times. V gene TRBV27 combines with J gene TRBJ1-4; 8 bases are shared with TRBD1. This CDR3 is 16 amino acids long. V lost 6 bases to trimming and J lost 3 bases; unmatched junction nucleotides: 9. Germline V gene data show CDR1 as MNHEY and CDR2 as SMNVEV (reference sequence). This CDR3 is CASSRRPGQANEKLFF. The CDR3 DNA sequence: TGTGCCAGCAGCCGTCGGCCGGGACAGGCTAATGAAAAACTGTTTTTT.

There are many counts of this clonotype. The chain employs TRBV11-1 and TRBJ1-1; D is perhaps TRBD1 (6 bases). CDR3 length: 17 residues. Germline-derived CDR1 and CDR2 are SGHAT and FQDESV (reference sequence). With 5 bases removed from V and 0 bases from J, the gap between germline ends came to 19 bases. CDR3 nucleotides: TGTGCCAGCAGCCAAATGAACTACCGGACAGTGAACACTGAAGCTTTCTTT. Translated: CASSQMNYRTVNTEAFF.

This clonotype was seen ten or more times. The rearrangement joins TRBV7-2 to TRBJ1-5; D not certain. V dropped 1 base and J dropped 0 bases, with 13 bases sitting between them. CDR1 and CDR2 from the germline V gene are SGHTA and FQGNSA. The CDR3 is made up of 17 amino acids. CDR3 sequence reads: CASSLGQAAYSNQPQHF. CDR3 nucleotide sequence: TGTGCCAGCAGCTTAGGTCAGGCAGCCTATAGCAATCAGCCCCAGCATTTT.

This clonotype was seen ten or more times. V gene TRBV7-2 combines with J gene TRBJ1-2; D is undetermined. The CDR3 consists of 12 residues. V was cut by 3 bases and J by 7 bases, with 9 bases left in between. CDR1 SGHTA and CDR2 FQGNSA come from the germline V gene. CDR3 amino acids: CASSFGGGGYTF. The CDR3 nucleotides are TGTGCCAGCAGCTTCGGAGGAGGTGGCTACACCTTC.